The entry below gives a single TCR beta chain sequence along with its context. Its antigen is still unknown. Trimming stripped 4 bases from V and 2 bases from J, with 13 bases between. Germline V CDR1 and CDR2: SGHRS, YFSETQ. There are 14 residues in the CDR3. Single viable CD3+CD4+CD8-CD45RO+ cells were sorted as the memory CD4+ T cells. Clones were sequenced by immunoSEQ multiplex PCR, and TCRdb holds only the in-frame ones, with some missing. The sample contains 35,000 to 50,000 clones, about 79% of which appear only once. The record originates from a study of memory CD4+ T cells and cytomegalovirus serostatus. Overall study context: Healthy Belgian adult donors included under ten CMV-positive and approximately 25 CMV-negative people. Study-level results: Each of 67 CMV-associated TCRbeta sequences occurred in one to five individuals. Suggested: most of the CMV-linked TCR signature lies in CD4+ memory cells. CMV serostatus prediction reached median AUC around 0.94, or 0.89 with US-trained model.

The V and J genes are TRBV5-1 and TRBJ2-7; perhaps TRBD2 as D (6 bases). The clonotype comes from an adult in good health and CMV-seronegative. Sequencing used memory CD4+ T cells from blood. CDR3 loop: CASSVLGGTYEQYF. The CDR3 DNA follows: TGCGCCAGCAGCGTCCTGGGGGGTACCTACGAGCAGTACTTC.